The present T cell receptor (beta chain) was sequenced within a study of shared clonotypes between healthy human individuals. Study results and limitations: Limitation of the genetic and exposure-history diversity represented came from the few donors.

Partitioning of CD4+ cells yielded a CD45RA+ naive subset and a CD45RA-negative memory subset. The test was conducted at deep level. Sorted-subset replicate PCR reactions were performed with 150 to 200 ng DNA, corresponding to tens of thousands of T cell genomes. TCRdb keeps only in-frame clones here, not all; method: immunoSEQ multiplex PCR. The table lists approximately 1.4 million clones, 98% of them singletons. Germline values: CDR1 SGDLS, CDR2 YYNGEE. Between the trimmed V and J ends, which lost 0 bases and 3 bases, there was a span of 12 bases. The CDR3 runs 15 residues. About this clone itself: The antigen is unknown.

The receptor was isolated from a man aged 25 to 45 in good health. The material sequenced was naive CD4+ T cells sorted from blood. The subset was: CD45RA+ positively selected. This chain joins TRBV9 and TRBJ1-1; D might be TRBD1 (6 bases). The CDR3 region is CASSVAGEEDTEAFF. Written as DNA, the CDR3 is TGTGCCAGCAGCGTAGCAGGGGAGGAGGACACTGAAGCTTTCTTT.